The 22 T cell receptor beta chains below all came from one sample that was sequenced in a study of CD8+ T cells in alopecia areata. After isolation, RNA underwent reverse transcription to generate cDNA as the sequencing template. Profiling relied on immunoSEQ multiplex PCR, and the TCRdb table lists in-frame clones only, not all of them. The sample yields about 150,000 clones, 40% to 65% seen once. The sequencing here drew on CD8+ T cells sorted from blood, taken at week 0. These receptors originate from a human donor with alopecia areata.

This rearrangement joins TRBV30 to TRBJ1-1; D possibly corresponds to TRBD1 (5 bases). Germline CDR1 and CDR2: GTSNPN and SVGIG (reference sequence). The length of the CDR3 is 13 residues. Trimming stripped 2 bases from V and 1 base from J, with 8 bases between. The CDR3 region is CAWSPGKNTEAFF. The CDR3, as DNA: TGTGCCTGGAGTCCAGGGAAGAACACTGAAGCTTTCTTT.

This chain uses TRBV10-3 with TRBJ2-7, with D perhaps TRBD2 (6 bases). Germline V gene sequence: CDR1 ENHRY, CDR2 SYGVKD. This CDR3 is built from 12 residues. V was cut by 4 bases and J by 6 bases, with 10 bases left in between. CDR3 in amino acids: CAISGVAAEQYF. In DNA, the CDR3 is TGTGCCATCAGTGGGGTAGCGGCCGAGCAGTACTTC.

This clone showed up just once. V is TRBV10-2 and J is TRBJ2-7; no definite D call. V was cut by 9 bases and J by 3 bases, with 6 bases left in between. Germline V gene sequence: CDR1 WSHSY, CDR2 SAAADI. CDR3 length: 10 residues. CDR3 coding DNA: TGCGCCAGTCGAGACTACGAGCAGTACTTC. Residues: CASRDYEQYF.

This clone was counted between two and nine times. This sequence joins TRBV13 and TRBJ2-5; TRBD1 might be the D (6 bases). The end of the DNA fits TRBJ2-7 better, so the J call may be wrong. CDR1 and CDR2 (germline): PRHDT, FYEKMQ (reference sequence). This CDR3 region has 13 residues. CDR3 protein: CASSANRGNEQYF. In DNA form, the CDR3 reads TGTGCCAGCAGCGCGAATAGGGGGAACGAGCAGTACTTC.

The rearrangement joins TRBV10-3 to TRBJ2-5; no firm D call. Germline V lookup: CDR1 ENHRY, CDR2 SYGVKD. V lost 6 bases and J 3 bases, leaving 11 bases between the germline ends. This CDR3 is built from 13 residues. This CDR3 reads CAISLDAKETQYF. CDR3 nucleotide sequence: TGTGCCATCAGCCTGGACGCCAAAGAGACCCAGTACTTC.

The chain employs TRBV12-5 and TRBJ1-2; D may be TRBD1 (6 bases). The germline gives CDR1 LGHNT, CDR2 FRNRAP. The CDR3 has 15 residues. V was pared by 1 base and J by 1 base, with 10 bases between. CDR3 residues: CASGLDEQGNYGYTF. The CDR3, as DNA: TGTGCTAGTGGTTTGGACGAACAGGGTAACTATGGCTACACCTTC.

This chain connects TRBV5-1 to TRBJ2-5; weak D call: TRBD2 (5 bases). The CDR3 contains 14 residues. Germline V lookup: CDR1 SGHRS, CDR2 YFSETQ. V lost 4 bases to trimming and J lost 2 bases, with 12 bases between them. Here the CDR3 reads CASSGGRGQETQYF. In DNA form, the CDR3 reads TGCGCCAGCAGCGGAGGTCGTGGGCAAGAGACCCAGTACTTC.

V gene TRBV7-6 combines with J gene TRBJ2-5, with unresolved D. Trimming took 5 bases from V and 2 from J, leaving 9 bases between them. Germline-derived CDR1 and CDR2 are SGHVS and FNYEAQ. The CDR3 spans 13 residues. CDR3 DNA sequence: TGTGCCAGCAGCCAGCGACAACAAGAGACCCAGTACTTC. Translation: CASSQRQQETQYF.

The chain joins TRBV13 to TRBJ2-1; 7 bases map to TRBD2. J gave up 9 bases and V 2 bases, and 7 bases lay outside the gene matches. This CDR3 contains 14 residues. Germline CDR1 is PRHDT and CDR2 is FYEKMQ (reference sequence). DNA for the CDR3: TGTGCCAGCAGCTTATTTCAAGCGGGATTTGAGCAGTTCTTC. Protein: CASSLFQAGFEQFF.

This clone appeared once. The sample carries other DNA sequences with the same CDR3. The gene calls are TRBV10-3 and TRBJ2-2; unclear D gene. The V end was cut by 7 bases, the J end by 3 bases, with 9 bases between. This CDR3 region has 13 residues. Germline CDR1 reads ENHRY; CDR2 reads SYGVKD. The DNA for the CDR3 is TGTGCCATCACGGAAGGCGACACCGGGGAGCTGTTTTTT. This codes for CAITEGDTGELFF.

J is TRBJ1-4 and V is TRBV30; possibly TRBD1 for D (5 bases). Germline V gene sequence: CDR1 GTSNPN, CDR2 SVGIG (reference sequence). V was pared by 1 base and J by 7 bases, with 13 bases between. CDR3 length equals 14 residues. The CDR3 DNA sequence: TGTGCCTGGAGTGCAGCAGGGAGGGCTGAAAAACTGTTTTTT. This codes for CAWSAAGRAEKLFF. Supplemented by reference TRBV30 and TRBJ1-4, the full variable domain reads SQTIHQWPATLVQPVGSPLSLECTVEGTSNPNLYWYRQAAGRGLQLLFYSVGIGQISSEVPQNLSASRPQDRQFILSSKKLLLSDSGFYLCAWSAAGRAEKLFFGSGTQLSVL.

This rearrangement joins TRBV4-3 to TRBJ2-6; D remains ambiguous. V was trimmed by 4 bases and J by 0 bases, leaving 19 bases between them. The CDR3 runs to 19 residues. The germline V gene has CDR1 LGHNA and CDR2 YSLEER. CDR3 sequence: CASSLYAENMGSGANVLTF. CDR3 nucleotide sequence: TGCGCCAGCAGCCTCTACGCGGAAAATATGGGCTCTGGGGCCAACGTCCTGACTTTC.

A remark on this clone: Other nucleotide sequences from this sample produce the same CDR3. This chain joins TRBV29-1 and TRBJ2-7, with a weak D call TRBD1 (6 bases). Trimming removed 1 base at V and 4 bases at J, with 8 bases between. Germline V gene lookup returns CDR1 SQVTM and CDR2 ANQGSEA. CDR3 length: 12 residues. The DNA for the CDR3 is TGCAGCGTTGAAGCCAGGGGTTACGAGCAGTACTTC. Translation gives CSVEARGYEQYF.

V is TRBV30 and J is TRBJ2-3; 12 bases are shared with TRBD2. V shed 4 bases, J shed 1 base, and the junction held 3 bases outside the gene matches. The CDR3 covers 15 residues. Looked up from germline, CDR1 is GTSNPN and CDR2 is SVGIG (reference sequence). The CDR3 loop is CAWTRLAGGTDTQYF. The CDR3 bases are TGTGCCTGGACGCGACTAGCGGGAGGCACAGATACGCAGTATTTT.

This chain uses TRBV7-6 with TRBJ2-2; D not resolved. The CDR3 has 17 residues. Trimming removed 3 bases from V and 2 bases from J, with 16 bases in between. In germline, CDR1 is SGHVS, CDR2 FNYEAQ. As DNA, the CDR3 is TGTGCCAGCAGCTTGTTAACGATGGGCAGCAACACCGGGGAGCTGTTTTTT. Translating gives CASSLLTMGSNTGELFF.

This sequence joins TRBV30 and TRBJ2-7; no reliable D call. Germline V gene sequence: CDR1 GTSNPN, CDR2 SVGIG (reference sequence). The V end was cut by 0 bases, the J end by 3 bases, with 9 bases between. This CDR3 has 13 amino acids. CDR3 DNA sequence: TGTGCCTGGAGTGTATCTTCGAACTACGAGCAGTACTTC. Protein sequence: CAWSVSSNYEQYF.

This clone was seen more than once but under ten times. Other DNA sequences in the same sample also yield this CDR3. The chain has TRBV29-1 and TRBJ1-1; D is unclear. Trimming cost V 5 bases and J 2 bases, with 9 bases left between them. Germline V lookup: CDR1 SQVTM, CDR2 ANQGSEA. The CDR3 contains 12 residues. The DNA of the CDR3 is TGCAGCGTTATCCCGGGTAACACTGAAGCTTTCTTT. This encodes CSVIPGNTEAFF. The whole variable domain, filled in from reference TRBV29-1 and TRBJ1-1, reads SAVISQKPSRDICQRGTSLTIQCQVDSQVTMMFWYRQQPGQSLTLIATANQGSEATYESGFVIDKFPISRPNLTFSTLTVSNMSPEDSSIYLCSVIPGNTEAFFGQGTRLTVV.

The rearrangement links TRBV7-2 to TRBJ1-1; weak D call: TRBD1 (5 bases). In germline, CDR1 is SGHTA, CDR2 FQGNSA. Trimming pared 6 bases from V and 7 bases from J, leaving 12 bases between. The CDR3 loop spans 12 amino acids. CDR3 region: CASSHPGGEAFF. As DNA, the CDR3 is TGTGCCAGCAGTCATCCCGGGGGTGAAGCTTTCTTT.

The V call is TRBV30, the J call TRBJ2-7; 7 nucleotides agree with TRBD1. The CDR3 contains 17 residues. Unmatched junction bases numbered 15, after V lost 1 base and J lost 3 bases. Germline lookup yields CDR1 GTSNPN and CDR2 SVGIG (reference sequence). The DNA of the CDR3 is TGTGCCTGGAGTGAAACCTCCGACAGGGTCGTCGGCTACGAGCAGTACTTC. Its translation: CAWSETSDRVVGYEQYF.

A few counts support this clone. This rearrangement joins TRBV29-1 to TRBJ1-1; maybe TRBD1 (5 bases). Germline assignment: CDR1 SQVTM and CDR2 ANQGSEA. Trimming shortened V by 7 bases and J by 1 base, and 16 bases separated the two germline ends. The length of the CDR3 is 14 residues. The CDR3 DNA sequence: TGCAGCGGTGAGGGGTTTAGAACGAACACTGAAGCTTTCTTT. Protein sequence: CSGEGFRTNTEAFF.

For this clone: The sample carries other DNA sequences with the same CDR3. This chain links TRBV6-1 with TRBJ2-7; TRBD1 agrees at 7 bases. The CDR3 has 14 amino acids. The germline V gene has CDR1 MNHNS and CDR2 SASEGT. V was clipped by 1 base and J by 4 bases; unmatched bases: 4. The DNA of the CDR3 is TGTGCCAGCAGTGAAGGGACAGGCGGTTACGAGCAGTACTTC. It specifies CASSEGTGGYEQYF.

The chain uses TRBV29-1 and TRBJ1-1, with D hard to call. The germline gives CDR1 SQVTM, CDR2 ANQGSEA. V lost 3 bases and J lost 4, with 3 bases in between. This CDR3 is built from 10 residues. This chain's CDR3 is CSVESTEAFF. For the CDR3, the DNA is TGCAGCGTTGAGAGCACTGAAGCTTTCTTT.